One and the same sample provided the 27 T cell receptor beta chains below, sequenced in a study of T cells in tuberculosis. Produced via immunoSEQ multiplex PCR; TCRdb's table is partial and in-frame only. The sample records roughly 33,000 clones, roughly 92% being singletons. Sequencing was performed on PBMCs. These receptors all come from a donor aged 5-35 years with latent tuberculosis or without tuberculosis infection.

The chain links TRBV27 to TRBJ2-7; tentatively, D is TRBD2 (7 bases). The CDR3 loop spans 14 amino acids. Trimming cost V 8 bases and J 2 bases, with 16 bases left between them. The germline V gene encodes CDR1 MNHEY and CDR2 SMNVEV (reference sequence). CDR3 nucleotides: TGTGCCAGCGGTCGATCGGGGGGCCCCTACGAGCAGTACTTC. Translated, it gives CASGRSGGPYEQYF.

The CDR3 sequence is CASSPLAGKAGELFF. In DNA form, the CDR3 reads TGTGCCAGCAGTCCCTTAGCGGGAAAAGCCGGGGAGCTGTTTTTT. This chain uses TRBV6-4 with TRBJ2-2, with TRBD2 matching 8 bases. Germline trimming cut 5 bases from V and 6 bases from J; bases unmatched to any gene: 8. This CDR3 spans 15 amino acids. Germline CDR1 reads MRHNA; CDR2 reads SNTAGT.

This chain uses TRBV10-3 with TRBJ1-4, with 8 bases lining up with TRBD1. V shed 10 bases and J 7 bases; nucleotides not matched to a gene: 8. The germline CDR1 and CDR2 sequences are ENHRY and SYGVKD. CDR3 length equals 13 residues. The CDR3 DNA follows: TGTGCCACCGGACAGGGTGTGGGTGAAAAACTGTTTTTT. Amino acids: CATGQGVGEKLFF.

This chain uses TRBV19 with TRBJ1-5, with 7 bases lining up with TRBD1. This CDR3 is 14 amino acids long. V was clipped by 9 bases and J by 5 bases; unmatched bases: 10. Germline CDR1 LNHDA, CDR2 SQIVND (reference sequence). CDR3 residues: CASQTVRGDQPQHF. CDR3 nucleotides: TGTGCCAGCCAGACCGTCAGGGGGGATCAGCCCCAGCATTTT.

The rearrangement links TRBV6-5 to TRBJ1-6; 8 bases are shared with TRBD1. The V segment lost 4 bases and the J segment 10 bases; nucleotides outside the gene matches: 6. The CDR3 consists of 14 residues. Germline values: CDR1 MNHEY, CDR2 SVGAGI. The CDR3, as DNA: TGTGCCAGCAGTTCCGACAGGGGACGATCACCCCTCCACTTT. Protein: CASSSDRGRSPLHF.

This chain joins TRBV5-4 and TRBJ2-1; 7 bases line up with TRBD1. CDR3 length: 15 residues. V dropped 0 bases and J dropped 8; count of bases not matched to a gene: 8. Germline V gene sequence: CDR1 SGHNT, CDR2 YYREEE (reference sequence). CDR3 bases: TGTGCCAGCAGCTTGGACCTCGGACAGGTCCATGAGCAGTTCTTC. Translation gives CASSLDLGQVHEQFF.

This chain connects TRBV28 to TRBJ1-3; tentatively, D is TRBD1 (5 bases). CDR3 length equals 14 residues. Germline V CDR1 and CDR2: MDHEN, SYDVKM. The germline V and J ends were trimmed by 2 bases and 3 bases, with 8 bases remaining between them. The CDR3 here is CASSLGAVGNTIYF. CDR3 nucleotides: TGTGCCAGCAGTTTAGGGGCAGTTGGAAACACCATATATTTT.

This clone is a singleton in its sample. This chain joins TRBV4-2 and TRBJ1-1; weak D call: TRBD1 (6 bases). Trimming took 4 bases from V and 7 from J, leaving 19 bases between them. From germline, CDR1 is LGHNA and CDR2 YNFKEQ. The length of the CDR3 is 15 residues. The CDR3 protein is CASSLRTANLDEAFF. CDR3 bases: TGTGCCAGCAGCCTTCGGACAGCGAACCTAGATGAAGCTTTCTTT.

The CDR3 coding sequence is TGTGCCAGCAGCTTAGCGCTTCCTCGGACAGACAGAGGCTATGGCTACACCTTC. It specifies CASSLALPRTDRGYGYTF. The chain is built from TRBV11-1 and TRBJ1-2; perhaps TRBD1 as D (6 bases). The CDR3 spans 18 residues. V lost 0 bases and J 4 bases, leaving 21 bases between the germline ends. Germline loops: CDR1 SGHAT, CDR2 FQDESV (reference sequence).

The genes are TRBV25-1 and TRBJ1-1; TRBD1 might be the D (6 bases). V lost 6 bases to trimming and J lost 1 base, with 15 bases between them. The CDR3 runs to 15 residues. Looked up from germline, CDR1 is MGHDK and CDR2 is SYGVNS. CDR3 DNA sequence: TGTGCCAGCAGCTTCTTGGGGGCGAGGAACACTGAAGCTTTCTTT. This codes for CASSFLGARNTEAFF. Full variable domain (remainder filled in from reference TRBV25-1 and TRBJ1-1): EADIYQTPRYLVIGTGKKITLECSQTMGHDKMYWYQQDPGMELHLIHYSYGVNSTEKGDLSSESTVSRIRTEHFPLTLESARPSHTSQYLCASSFLGARNTEAFFGQGTRLTVV.

CDR3 coding DNA: TGTGCCAGCAGCCCCTTAGCGGAGGATCCCACAGATACGCAGTATTTT. This sequence encodes CASSPLAEDPTDTQYF. This chain connects TRBV7-7 to TRBJ2-3; D is possibly TRBD2 (6 bases). The CDR3 is 16 residues long. The germline CDR1 and CDR2 sequences are SSHAT and FNYEAQ (reference sequence). Trimming took 5 bases from V and 2 from J, leaving 17 bases between them.

This clone came up once. The rearrangement uses TRBV19 and TRBJ2-7; 13 bases are shared with TRBD2. Trimming removed 11 bases from V and 2 bases from J; junction bases left unmatched: 3. The CDR3 runs to 13 residues. Germline CDR1 is LNHDA and CDR2 is SQIVND (reference sequence). CDR3 protein: CAAGTSGTYEQYF. The DNA for the CDR3 is TGTGCCGCCGGGACTAGCGGGACCTACGAGCAGTACTTC.

This chain uses TRBV2 with TRBJ2-1, with TRBD2 matching 10 bases. The CDR3 contains 17 residues. The germline gives CDR1 SNHLY, CDR2 FYNNEI. The V and J ends lost 2 bases and 6 bases, in that order; junction bases with no gene match: 10. The CDR3 region has the DNA TGTGCCAGCAGTGAAACTACGCTTCGGACTAGCGGCAATGAGCAGTTCTTC. Its protein is CASSETTLRTSGNEQFF. The variable domain in full, with the rest retrieved from reference TRBV2 and TRBJ2-1, is EPEVTQTPSHQVTQMGQEVILRCVPISNHLYFYWYRQILGQKVEFLVSFYNNEISEKSEIFDDQFSVERPDGSNFTLKIRSTKLEDSAMYFCASSETTLRTSGNEQFFGPGTRLTVL.

This chain connects TRBV19 to TRBJ2-1; perhaps TRBD2 as D (6 bases). The CDR3 sequence is 14 residues long. Germline values: CDR1 LNHDA, CDR2 SQIVND (reference sequence). Trimming shortened V by 3 bases and J by 5 bases, and 11 bases separated the two germline ends. DNA of the CDR3: TGTGCCAGTAGTATTAGCGGACCTAACAATGAGCAGTTCTTC. It encodes CASSISGPNNEQFF.

The gene calls are TRBV7-2 and TRBJ1-1; tentatively, D is TRBD1 (6 bases). Trimming took 5 bases from V and 0 from J, leaving 16 bases between them. Germline V gene sequence: CDR1 SGHTA, CDR2 FQGNSA. The CDR3 contains 16 residues. In DNA form, the CDR3 reads TGTGCCAGCAGCCTACGCCCCAGGGACATGAACACTGAAGCTTTCTTT. Translated, it gives CASSLRPRDMNTEAFF.

The rearrangement uses TRBV5-4 and TRBJ2-1, with 8 bases fitting TRBD1. CDR3 size: 14 residues. Trimming took 4 bases from V and 8 from J; bases not matched to a gene: 8. CDR1 SGHNT and CDR2 YYREEE come from the germline V gene (reference sequence). This CDR3 reads CASSKARTGHEQFF. The CDR3 DNA is TGTGCCAGCAGCAAGGCGCGGACAGGGCATGAGCAGTTCTTC. The variable domain in full, with the rest retrieved from reference TRBV5-4 and TRBJ2-1, is ETGVTQSPTHLIKTRGQQVTLRCSSQSGHNTVSWYQQALGQGPQFIFQYYREEENGRGNFPPRFSGLQFPNYSSELNVNALELDDSALYLCASSKARTGHEQFFGPGTRLTVL.

The gene calls are TRBV6-6 and TRBJ2-3, with TRBD2 as a possible D gene (5 bases). The CDR3 extends over 15 amino acids. Between the trimmed V and J ends, which lost 5 bases and 2 bases, there was a span of 14 bases. CDR1 is MNHNY and CDR2 is SVGAGI in the germline V gene (reference sequence). CDR3: CASSHAVGVTDTQYF. The CDR3 DNA is TGTGCCAGCAGTCACGCAGTGGGAGTCACAGATACGCAGTATTTT.

The CDR3 protein is CASSPIFSLTGDYGYTF. CDR3 nucleotides: TGTGCCAGCAGCCCGATATTCAGTCTGACAGGGGACTATGGCTACACCTTC. The V and J genes are TRBV9 and TRBJ1-2; 8 nucleotides match TRBD1. The germline V gene has CDR1 SGDLS and CDR2 YYNGEE. This CDR3 region has 17 residues. V lost 4 bases, J lost 3 bases, and 14 bases stayed unmatched.

The gene calls are TRBV5-4 and TRBJ2-7, with TRBD2 matching 13 bases. This CDR3 is 16 amino acids long. Trimming cost V 1 base and J 6 bases; bases outside gene matches: 7. CDR1 SGHNT and CDR2 YYREEE come from the germline V gene (reference sequence). CDR3 in amino acids: CASSLSTSGRASEQYF. The CDR3 DNA sequence: TGTGCCAGCAGCTTGAGCACTAGCGGGAGGGCTAGCGAGCAGTACTTC.

The rearrangement links TRBV7-2 to TRBJ2-3; D remains unclear. V lost 7 bases and J 6 bases, leaving 14 bases between the germline ends. CDR1 is SGHTA, CDR2 FQGNSA, per germline. The CDR3 sequence is 13 residues long. In nucleotides, the CDR3 is TGTGCCAGCACCCCCCCGGGTGGGGATACGCAGTATTTT. As protein: CASTPPGGDTQYF.

The chain uses TRBV28 and TRBJ1-1; D gene unclear. CDR3 length: 16 amino acids. The germline CDR1 and CDR2 sequences are MDHEN and SYDVKM. V was pared by 1 base and J by 4 bases, with 16 bases between. CDR3 region: CASSLFPSGGGTEAFF. CDR3 sequence (DNA): TGTGCCAGCAGTTTATTCCCCAGCGGCGGCGGCACTGAAGCTTTCTTT.

The chain is built from TRBV5-6 and TRBJ2-3; D possibly corresponds to TRBD1 (6 bases). Trimming took 0 bases from V and 2 from J, leaving 7 bases between them. Germline V gene data show CDR1 as SGHDT and CDR2 as YYEEEE. This CDR3 is 14 amino acids long. CDR3 residues: CASSLGQATDTQYF. In nucleotides, the CDR3 is TGTGCCAGCAGCTTGGGACAGGCCACAGATACGCAGTATTTT.

The chain links TRBV7-9 to TRBJ2-1, with TRBD1 matching 10 bases. The germline gives CDR1 SEHNR, CDR2 FQNEAQ (reference sequence). The CDR3 runs 15 residues. J lost 9 bases, V lost 0 bases, and 5 bases had no gene match. The CDR3 region has the DNA TGTGCCAGCAGCTTAGCGGGACAGGGGAGAAGTGAGCAGTTCTTC. Its translation is CASSLAGQGRSEQFF.

This sequence joins TRBV7-2 and TRBJ2-1; the D gene is possibly TRBD2 (5 bases). Germline loops: CDR1 SGHTA, CDR2 FQGNSA. The CDR3 runs 16 residues. Between the trimmed V and J ends, which lost 5 bases and 0 bases, there was a span of 14 bases. As DNA, the CDR3 is TGTGCCAGCAGCCTGACTACCTCTTTCTCCTACAATGAGCAGTTCTTC. It codes for CASSLTTSFSYNEQFF.

The rearrangement links TRBV27 to TRBJ2-3; 9 nucleotides match TRBD1. This CDR3 comprises 11 residues. V dropped 8 bases and J dropped 7; count of bases not matched to a gene: 1. The germline gives CDR1 MNHEY, CDR2 SMNVEV (reference sequence). CDR3 residues: CASGTGNTQYF. The CDR3 DNA sequence: TGTGCCAGCGGGACAGGGAATACGCAGTATTTT.

The chain couples TRBV23-1 to TRBJ2-4; tentative D call: TRBD1 (6 bases). TRBV23-1 is an ORF, with its function uncertain. Trimming took 8 bases from V and 5 from J, leaving 16 bases between them. The CDR3 contains 14 residues. The CDR3 is CASSQHRDENIQYF. The CDR3, as DNA: TGCGCCAGCTCCCAACACAGGGATGAAAACATTCAGTACTTC.

The chain recombines TRBV5-4 with TRBJ2-2; D perhaps matches TRBD2 (5 bases). Trimming left V 3 bases short and J 5 bases short, with 8 bases between. This CDR3 has 13 amino acids. Germline lookup yields CDR1 SGHNT and CDR2 YYREEE (reference sequence). The CDR3 sequence is CASSSDYTGELFF. DNA of the CDR3: TGTGCCAGCAGCTCAGACTATACCGGGGAGCTGTTTTTT.